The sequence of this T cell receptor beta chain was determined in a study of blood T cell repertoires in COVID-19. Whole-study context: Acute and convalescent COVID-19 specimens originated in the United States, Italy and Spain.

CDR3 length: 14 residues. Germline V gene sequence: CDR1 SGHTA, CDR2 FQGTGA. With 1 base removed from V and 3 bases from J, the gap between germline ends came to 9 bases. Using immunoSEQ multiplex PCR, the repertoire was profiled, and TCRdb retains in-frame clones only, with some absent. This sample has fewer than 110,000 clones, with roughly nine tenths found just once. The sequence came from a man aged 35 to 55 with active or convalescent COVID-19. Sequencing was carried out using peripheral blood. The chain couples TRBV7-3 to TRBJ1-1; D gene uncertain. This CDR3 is CASSLRVEDTEAFF. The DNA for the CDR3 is TGTGCCAGCAGCTTAAGGGTCGAGGACACTGAAGCTTTCTTT.